This T cell receptor (beta chain) appears in the sequencing data of a study of PD-L1 blockade in urothelial cancer (dated by TCRdb to 2015 to 2018). At the level of the whole study: All patients started therapy in the mid-2010s and received atezolizumab 1,200 mg intravenously every 3 weeks. About 90% of the roughly 30 patients were identified as males with urothelial cancer of bladder origin, and a prior smoking history was reported by 18 of 29 patients. An ECOG performance status of 0 or 1 was recorded for the patients, and 0 to 3 prior chemotherapy regimens had been received by the patients. Blood samples were analyzed 3 weeks after the start of treatment (second dose) and 6 weeks after the start of treatment. A median of about 150,000 T cells and tens of thousands of unique TCRs was obtained from blood samples, and a median clonality of roughly 0.074 was observed. Somatic, immune and clinical correlates of response to PD-L1 blockade with atezolizumab in urothelial cancer were the focus of an exploratory multi-omic analysis. TCR sequencing covered pretreatment tumor samples and matched, serially collected peripheral blood taken before and after atezolizumab treatment. Durable clinical benefit meant progression-free survival longer than 6 months, and TCR features were also tested against progression-free and overall survival. In the same patients, whole exome sequencing and RNA sequencing of pretreatment tumors were performed in addition to TCR sequencing. Roughly 10 patients achieved durable clinical benefit and 20 did not. Pretreatment blood TCR-seq was available for under 35 patients, at least one posttreatment blood collection was obtained for about 25 patients, and tumor TCR-seq was available for about 25 patients.

The study at large found these results: Because of the small sample size (n of about 30) and the many exploratory analyses performed, the results are intended to be regarded as hypothesis-generating. At 3 weeks after the start of treatment, tumor-associated TCR clones in peripheral blood had expanded more in patients with durable benefit (n ≈ 20, p = 0.022). Improved progression-free and overall survival was found to be associated with pretreatment peripheral blood TCR clonality below the median.

At the junction V is shortened by 1 base and J by 7 bases, with 10 bases in between. The germline V gene (reference sequence) sets CDR1 to GTSNPN and CDR2 to SVGIG. The CDR3 runs 12 amino acids, cysteine and phenylalanine included. The kept DNA is CDR3 alone, 36 bases in frame from the first base. Per the publication, the time point label means: peripheral blood 6 weeks after treatment start. The cohort included 25 to 30 patients with locally advanced or metastatic urothelial carcinoma who were treated at Memorial Sloan Kettering on a trial protocol. Peripheral blood mononuclear cells were collected from each patient pretreatment and during treatment, giving between 1 and 8 total time points per patient. The Qiagen DNeasy Blood extraction kit was used to purify genomic DNA from total PBMCs and tumor samples. PBMCs were collected pretreatment and during treatment, and were isolated and stored as previously described.

In the case of this clone: This clone's antigen is unknown. Base-call qualities are not available, and no considerably larger clone is one nucleotide away.

Synthetic TCR analog templates were spiked into each PCR to estimate absolute template abundance from read counts. Using the immunoSEQ assay, TCRbeta CDR3 regions were amplified from genomic DNA with bias-controlled V and J gene primers. Sequencing of rearranged TCRbeta segments was performed at approximately 20X coverage. Under the source paper's analysis protocol: Sequencing errors were corrected by clustering, and CDR3s were annotated against IMGT so that V, D and J genes could be assigned. Only productive TCRbeta rearrangements were used in downstream analyses, excluding out-of-frame or stop-codon sequences. Clonality was calculated as one minus the Shannon entropy normalized by the log of the number of unique productive sequences. Clones differing between time points or between blood and tumor were identified by Fisher's exact test with Benjamini-Hochberg correction at adjusted p below 0.01. TCRdb limited this immuneACCESS table to in-frame rearrangements with V and J called. A share of clones is missing; checked studies link under half to unresolved V genes, and the rest is unexplained. Clonal size and the V and J genes are those of that table, whereas D and trimming came from the DNA. The sample table shows approximately 83,000 clones, and roughly 80% are seen once. The ten largest clones capture around 8.1% of the sample.

Sample: PBMCs, taken around atezolizumab (anti-PD-L1) treatment. The sequence joins TRBV30 to TRBJ2-5; the D region possibly corresponds to TRBD1 (6 bases align). The TCR comes from a man between 65 and 85 years old with urothelial cancer. The DNA reads as follows: TGTGCCTGGAGTGCAGGGGTGGGGACCCAGTACTTC. It codes for CAWSAGVGTQYF.